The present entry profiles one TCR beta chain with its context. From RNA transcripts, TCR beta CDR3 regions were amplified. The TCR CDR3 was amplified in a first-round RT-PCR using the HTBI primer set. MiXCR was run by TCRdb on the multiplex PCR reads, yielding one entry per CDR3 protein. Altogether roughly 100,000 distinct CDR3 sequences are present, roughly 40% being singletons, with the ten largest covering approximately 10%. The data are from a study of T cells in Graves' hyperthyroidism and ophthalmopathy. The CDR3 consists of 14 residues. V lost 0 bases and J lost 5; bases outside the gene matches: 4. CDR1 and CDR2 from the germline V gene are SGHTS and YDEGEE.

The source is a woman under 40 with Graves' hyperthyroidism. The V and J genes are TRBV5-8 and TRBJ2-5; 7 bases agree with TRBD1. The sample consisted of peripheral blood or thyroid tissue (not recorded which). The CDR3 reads CASSLATGMETQYF. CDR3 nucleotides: TGTGCCAGCAGCTTGGCGACAGGGATGGAGACCCAGTACTTC.